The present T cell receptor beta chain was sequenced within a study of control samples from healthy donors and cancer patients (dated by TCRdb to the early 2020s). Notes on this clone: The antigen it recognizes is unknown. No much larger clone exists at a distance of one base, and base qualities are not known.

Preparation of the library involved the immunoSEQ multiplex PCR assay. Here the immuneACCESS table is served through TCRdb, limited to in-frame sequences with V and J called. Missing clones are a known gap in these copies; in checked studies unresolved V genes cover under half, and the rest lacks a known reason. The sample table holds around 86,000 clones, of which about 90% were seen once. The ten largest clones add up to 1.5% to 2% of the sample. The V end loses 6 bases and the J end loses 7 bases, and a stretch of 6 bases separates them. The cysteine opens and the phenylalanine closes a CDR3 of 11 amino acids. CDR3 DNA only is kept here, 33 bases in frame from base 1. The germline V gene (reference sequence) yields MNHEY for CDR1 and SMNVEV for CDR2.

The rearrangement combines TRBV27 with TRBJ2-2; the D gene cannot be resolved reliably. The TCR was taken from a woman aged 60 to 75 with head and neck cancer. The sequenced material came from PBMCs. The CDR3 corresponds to CASSSYGELFF. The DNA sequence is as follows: TGTGCCAGCAGCTCCTACGGGGAGCTGTTTTTT.